The 2 T cell receptor beta chains in this list originate from one sample, sequenced in a study of blood T cell repertoires in COVID-19. Produced via immunoSEQ multiplex PCR; TCRdb's table is partial and in-frame only. The profile shows a few hundred thousand clones, roughly nine tenths of them singletons. Sequencing input: peripheral blood. The receptor set was obtained from a man aged 50 to 60 with acute or convalescent COVID-19.

This sequence joins TRBV5-4 and TRBJ1-4, with a weak D call TRBD1 (6 bases). The CDR3 extends over 16 amino acids. Germline CDR1 SGHNT, CDR2 YYREEE (reference sequence). Trimming pared 0 bases from V and 10 bases from J, leaving 19 bases between. CDR3 amino acids: CASSLDGGRTGGKLFF. In DNA form, the CDR3 reads TGTGCCAGCAGCTTGGACGGGGGGCGCACGGGTGGAAAACTGTTTTTT.

The chain combines TRBV7-9 with TRBJ1-1, with D possibly TRBD1 on 5 matching bases. The CDR3 has 17 residues. CDR1 is SEHNR, CDR2 FQNEAQ, per germline (reference sequence). V lost 5 bases and J lost 2, with 21 bases in between. CDR3 sequence: CASSLTETTVLNTEAFF. Here the CDR3 DNA reads TGTGCCAGCAGCCTAACCGAAACGACAGTTCTAAACACTGAAGCTTTCTTT.